One and the same sample provided the 21 T cell receptor beta chains below, sequenced in a study of regulatory T cells in long-lasting Graves disease (dated by TCRdb to the early 2020s). Library method: multiplex PCR. TCRdb names Illumina HiSeq 4000 as the instrument used. To build TCR beta libraries, CDR3 regions were amplified by Arm-PCR using iRepertoire HTBI primers. TCRdb reanalyzed the raw reads on its own, using fastp at Q25 for trimming and MiXCR for clone calling, and kept in-frame beta chains. Each entry merges the rows of one CDR3 protein and shows their most common DNA and genes. Here the sample has about 400,000 distinct CDR3 sequences; about 17% occur a single time. The top ten hold 20% of the sample. This specimen's time point label, interpreted: newly diagnosed GD, antithyroid drugs for less than 3 months. For both TCR sequencing and RNA sequencing, RNA was extracted from PBMCs in TRIzol.

This sample also appeared in a second study, on T cells in Graves' hyperthyroidism and ophthalmopathy.

The starting material was peripheral blood mononuclear cells (PBMCs), obtained at new diagnosis, from a patient treated with antithyroid drugs. These TCRs come from a woman aged 18-29 years with Graves disease. Donor details come from another sample of the same person, matched by shared clones.

The chain combines TRBV18 with TRBJ1-3, with D perhaps TRBD1 (5 bases). Germline CDR1 reads KGHSH; CDR2 reads LQKENI. The CDR3 has 13 residues. Trimming left V 2 bases short and J 8 bases short, with 10 bases between. CDR3 in DNA: TGTGCCAGCTCACCAGCAGGGTTCGACACCATATATTTT. Its protein is CASSPAGFDTIYF.

This clonotype has ten or more counts. The rearrangement uses TRBV5-6 and TRBJ2-5; D might be TRBD2 (6 bases). The germline V gene encodes CDR1 SGHDT and CDR2 YYEEEE. There are 14 residues in the CDR3. V lost 3 bases and J 8 bases, leaving 17 bases between the germline ends. For the CDR3, the DNA is TGTGCCAGCAGCTCTAGCAAATCGGGGGAAACCCAGTACTTC. It codes for CASSSSKSGETQYF.

In DNA form, the CDR3 reads TGTGCCAGCACCCTGGGACTAGCGGGGGGGCAGGGAGATACGCAGTATTTT. This sequence encodes CASTLGLAGGQGDTQYF. The rearrangement joins TRBV7-8 to TRBJ2-3, with 16 bases identical to TRBD2. CDR3 size: 17 residues. The J segment lost 5 bases and the V segment lost 7 bases, leaving 9 bases of the junction unmatched. Looked up from germline, CDR1 is SGHVS and CDR2 is FQNEAQ.

This clonotype was counted only a few times. The V gene is TRBV7-2, the J gene TRBJ2-7; D gene ambiguous. Germline V gives CDR1 SGHTA, CDR2 FQGNSA. CDR3 length: 14 residues. Deletions cut 5 bases from V and 0 bases from J, with 11 bases between. This CDR3 reads CASSRYASSYEQYF. The CDR3 DNA reads TGTGCCAGCAGCCGATACGCGAGCTCCTACGAGCAGTACTTC. The variable domain in full, completed from reference TRBV7-2 and TRBJ2-7, reads GAGVSQSPSNKVTEKGKDVELRCDPISGHTALYWYRQSLGQGLEFLIYFQGNSAPDKSGLPSDRFSAERTGGSVSTLTIQRTQQEDSAVYLCASSRYASSYEQYFGPGTRLTVT.

This clonotype was found many times. The rearrangement joins TRBV14 to TRBJ2-7; D may be TRBD1 (6 bases). Trimming shortened V by 4 bases and J by 3 bases, and 19 bases separated the two germline ends. Germline V gene sequence: CDR1 SGHDN, CDR2 FVKESK. The CDR3 length is 16 residues. The CDR3 coding sequence is TGTGCCAGCAGCCCGAGGGGGAATCAGGGAGTCTACGAGCAGTACTTC. It codes for CASSPRGNQGVYEQYF.

This clonotype was picked up many times. The chain is built from TRBV7-3 and TRBJ1-1; TRBD1 might be the D (6 bases). Germline CDR1 SGHTA, CDR2 FQGTGA. V was clipped by 6 bases and J by 0 bases, with 11 bases between them. The CDR3 runs to 14 residues. CDR3 in DNA: TGTGCCAGCAGGCGTACAGGGTTGAACACTGAAGCTTTCTTT. Its protein product is CASRRTGLNTEAFF.

There are many counts of this clonotype. The chain recombines TRBV11-2 with TRBJ2-2, with D uncertain. The V gene's germline CDR1 is SGHAT and CDR2 FQNNGV. With 6 bases removed from V and 2 bases from J, the gap between germline ends came to 16 bases. The CDR3 is made up of 16 amino acids. The CDR3 protein is CASSIWVQKNTGELFF. The CDR3 DNA sequence: TGTGCCAGCAGTATTTGGGTACAGAAAAACACCGGGGAGCTGTTTTTT.

Regarding this clonotype: This may come from a read error, since a much larger clone is one base off. This chain uses TRBV5-1 with TRBJ2-2; D might be TRBD1 (6 bases). This CDR3 contains 15 residues. CDR1 and CDR2 from the germline V gene are SGHRS and YFSETQ. The CDR3 DNA sequence: TGCGCCGGCAGCCTCTCACAGGGAAACACCGGGGAGCTGTTTTTT. Translated, it gives CAGSLSQGNTGELFF. The full variable domain, with the rest looked up from reference TRBV5-1 and TRBJ2-2, is KAGVTQTPRYLIKTRGQQVTLSCSPISGHRSVSWYQQTPGQGLQFLFEYFSETQRNKGNFPGRFSGRQFSNSRSEMNVSTLELGDSALYLCAGSLSQGNTGELFFGEGSRLTVL.

This clonotype has more than one count but fewer than ten. The chain employs TRBV6-2 or TRBV6-3 and TRBJ1-5; 8 bases align to TRBD1. Germline CDR1 reads MNHEY; CDR2 reads SVGEGT. The CDR3 loop spans 14 amino acids. V lost 7 bases, J lost 6 bases, and 8 bases stayed unmatched. The DNA of the CDR3 is TGTGCCAGCACCCTAGGACAGGGTGGTCAGCCCCAGCATTTT. The encoded protein is CASTLGQGGQPQHF.

As concerns this clonotype: A read error may account for a junction end that differs from germline. This sequence joins TRBV10-3 and TRBJ2-4; D gene unclear. The CDR3 is 13 amino acids. CDR1 is ENHRY, CDR2 SYGVKD, per germline. The CDR3 sequence is CAIRDKAKNIQYF. The DNA for the CDR3 is TGTGCCATCAGAGACAAAGCCAAGAACATTCAGTACTTC.

The chain combines TRBV10-2 with TRBJ2-6, with D perhaps being TRBD1 or TRBD2 (5 bases each). The CDR3 is 17 residues long. V was trimmed by 3 bases and J by 0 bases, leaving 12 bases between them. Germline loops: CDR1 WSHSY, CDR2 SAAADI. The CDR3 sequence: CASSEPGRGSGANVLTF. The CDR3 DNA reads TGCGCCAGCAGTGAACCGGGACGGGGCTCTGGGGCCAACGTCCTGACTTTC.

The CDR3, as DNA: TGTGCCAGCAGCACAACCCGGGACAGGGTGTATCAGCCCCAGCATTTT. Its protein product is CASSTTRDRVYQPQHF. V usage is TRBV11-2 and J usage is TRBJ1-5; 9 bases are a match to TRBD1. The CDR3 covers 16 residues. With 5 bases clipped from V and 5 bases from J, the junction kept 10 bases outside the gene matches. In germline, CDR1 is SGHAT, CDR2 FQNNGV. Using reference TRBV11-2 and TRBJ1-5 for the parts outside the CDR3, the full variable domain is EAGVAQSPRYKIIEKRQSVAFWCNPISGHATLYWYQQILGQGPKLLIQFQNNGVVDDSQLPKDRFSAERLKGVDSTLKIQPAKLEDSAVYLCASSTTRDRVYQPQHFGDGTRLSIL.

This clonotype was observed many times. V is TRBV6-1 and J is TRBJ1-1; no clear D gene. The germline V gene has CDR1 MNHNS and CDR2 SASEGT. The CDR3 totals 11 residues. V was clipped by 7 bases and J by 3 bases, with 6 bases between them. The CDR3 bases are TGTGCCAGCACCGAACACACTGAAGCTTTCTTT. Translation gives CASTEHTEAFF.

This clonotype was seen many times. The V and J genes are TRBV4-1 and TRBJ2-7, with TRBD2 matching 8 bases. J lost 4 bases, V lost 0 bases, and 11 bases had no gene match. The CDR3 runs to 17 residues. Germline V lookup: CDR1 MGHRA, CDR2 YSYEKL. The DNA for the CDR3 is TGCGCCAGCAGCCAAGAAAAGCGGGAGTACGGGCCGTACGAGCAGTACTTC. It codes for CASSQEKREYGPYEQYF.

This clonotype came up many times. The chain couples TRBV7-2 to TRBJ1-2, with D unclear. In germline, CDR1 is SGHTA, CDR2 FQGNSA. This CDR3 comprises 13 residues. V was trimmed by 2 bases and J by 2 bases, leaving 6 bases between them. The CDR3: CASSLQNNYGYTF. The CDR3 nucleotides are TGTGCCAGCAGCTTACAGAACAACTATGGCTACACCTTC.

This clonotype was observed at least ten times. The chain carries TRBV5-1 and TRBJ2-1, with TRBD2 matching over 11 bases. J lost 13 bases, V lost 0 bases, and 12 bases had no gene match. CDR1 and CDR2 (germline): SGHRS, YFSETQ. CDR3 length equals 16 residues. DNA of the CDR3: TGCGCCAGCAGCTTGGGGAGTAGCGGGAGGGCCCTTTTTCAGTTCTTC. Translated: CASSLGSSGRALFQFF. Using reference TRBV5-1 and TRBJ2-1 for the parts outside the CDR3, the full variable domain is KAGVTQTPRYLIKTRGQQVTLSCSPISGHRSVSWYQQTPGQGLQFLFEYFSETQRNKGNFPGRFSGRQFSNSRSEMNVSTLELGDSALYLCASSLGSSGRALFQFFGPGTRLTVL.

CDR3 sequence reads: CATSGSSGSYEQYF. The CDR3 DNA reads as TGTGCCACCAGTGGTAGTAGCGGGAGTTACGAGCAGTACTTC. The rearrangement joins TRBV24-1 to TRBJ2-7; 9 bases are shared with TRBD2. The CDR3 runs to 14 residues. The V segment lost 5 bases and the J segment 4 bases; nucleotides outside the gene matches: 5. Germline CDR1 and CDR2: KGHDR and SFDVKD.

The table lists this clonotype with many counts. The chain carries TRBV2 and TRBJ1-5; D gene unclear. The V end lost 4 bases, the J end lost 7 bases, and 17 bases lay between the germline ends. Looked up from germline, CDR1 is SNHLY and CDR2 is FYNNEI. The CDR3 sequence is 15 residues long. CDR3 in amino acids: CASSARGWEGQPQHF. DNA for the CDR3: TGTGCCAGCAGTGCGAGAGGATGGGAAGGGCAGCCCCAGCATTTT.

Details on this clonotype: This CDR3 is missing its conserved last phenylalanine or tryptophan, likely due to a read error. It is unclear where the CDR3 begins or ends on the DNA, so no DNA is shown, and the CDR3 is as TCRdb lists it. The V call is TRBV7-9, the J call TRBJ2-5; the D call of TRBD2 is as the table states it, not checked on the DNA. Germline V gives CDR1 SEHNR, CDR2 FQNEAQ (reference sequence). The CDR3 has 9 residues if both end residues are counted. CDR3 region: CASSLGGTS.

This clonotype was seen once. A read error is possible here, since a much larger clone lies one base away. The V and J genes are TRBV18 and TRBJ1-5; no reliable D call. The length of the CDR3 is 15 residues. Germline V gene data show CDR1 as KGHSH and CDR2 as LQKENI. V was trimmed by 0 bases and J by 4 bases, leaving 10 bases between them. The CDR3 reads CASSPPRLRNQPQHF. DNA of the CDR3: TGTGCCAGCTCACCACCTAGGCTCCGTAATCAGCCCCAGCATTTT.

The chain recombines TRBV20-1 with TRBJ2-2; the D gene is possibly TRBD1 (5 bases). V lost 5 bases and J 2 bases, leaving 12 bases between the germline ends. The CDR3 loop spans 14 amino acids. Germline CDR1 reads DFQATT; CDR2 reads SNEGSKA (reference sequence). CDR3 region: CSAPNDRNTGELFF. CDR3 coding DNA: TGCAGTGCTCCGAACGACAGAAACACCGGGGAGCTGTTTTTT.